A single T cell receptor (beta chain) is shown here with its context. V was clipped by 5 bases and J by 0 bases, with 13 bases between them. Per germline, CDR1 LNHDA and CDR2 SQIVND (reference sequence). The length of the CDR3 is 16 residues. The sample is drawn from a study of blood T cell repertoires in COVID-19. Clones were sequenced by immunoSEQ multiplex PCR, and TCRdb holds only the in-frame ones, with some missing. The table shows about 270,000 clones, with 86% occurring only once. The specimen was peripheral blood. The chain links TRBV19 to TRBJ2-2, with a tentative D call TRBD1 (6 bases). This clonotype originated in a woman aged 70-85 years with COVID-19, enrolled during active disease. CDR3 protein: CASSLQGNANTGELFF. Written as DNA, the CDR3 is TGTGCCAGTAGTTTACAGGGCAACGCGAACACCGGGGAGCTGTTTTTT.